The text below deals with one T cell receptor (beta chain). Patients of the Seattle cohort, enrolled during active infection, were followed longitudinally. This sample is part of a study of blood T cell repertoires in COVID-19. Background on the study: Italy, Spain and the United States were the sources of the convalescent and acute COVID-19 samples. The cDNA or gDNA used as material had been derived from T cells, B-cell-depleted T cells, or PBMCs.

Germline V gene data show CDR1 as SGHRS and CDR2 as YFSETQ. V was trimmed by 4 bases and J by 6 bases, leaving 7 bases between them. The CDR3 is 11 residues long. Authors' analysis steps: For nucleated cells, counts were estimated from reference gene primer amplification. Only in-frame clones appear in the TCRdb table, and some are missing; sequencing was by immunoSEQ multiplex PCR. V, J and clone size were drawn from that table, and D and trimming were deduced from the DNA. Of fewer than 200,000 clones in the sample, 85% to 90% are singletons; the top ten hold under 15%. The source of this sequence is a woman between 65 and 79 years old with COVID-19, enrolled during active disease. This chain links TRBV5-1 with TRBJ1-1; D not certain. The sequencing sample was made of peripheral blood. The CDR3 DNA reads as TGCGCCAGCAGCGGGGAGGCTGAAGCTTTCTTT. Translated, it gives CASSGEAEAFF.